This entry is about one TCR beta chain. The antigen remains unidentified. The CDR3 consists of 15 residues. Germline CDR1 and CDR2: ENHRY and SYGVKD. Germline trimming cut 7 bases from V and 4 bases from J; bases unmatched to any gene: 7. Libraries were prepared by immunoSEQ multiplex PCR; TCRdb keeps only in-frame clonotypes and omits some of them. The data contain approximately 110,000 clones, approximately 92% of them singletons. The sample originates from a study of T cell responses to AZD1222 COVID-19 vaccine. Study details: The analysis combined second doses at about 4 or about 12 weeks. Whole-study findings and limits: Distributed over spike, vaccine-associated CD4 TCRs predominated at 160-218 and 743-854. Mostly white British, mostly female donors; authors suggested clonal diversity may be underestimated. Nearly half of unique spike-specific TCRs reportedly avoided B.1.351 and B.1.1.7 mutated regions.

The input for sequencing was peripheral blood, taken on day 0 of AZD1222 vaccination. This TCR was recovered from an adult in good health. The rearrangement uses TRBV10-3 and TRBJ2-2; 9 bases line up with TRBD1. The CDR3 DNA follows: TGTGCCATCAAGGCGGGACAGGGTGTCACCGGGGAGCTGTTTTTT. Translating gives CAIKAGQGVTGELFF.